The next 2 T cell receptor beta chains were all read from a single sample in a study of T cell responses to AZD1222 COVID-19 vaccine (dated by TCRdb to about 2021). The library was built by means of the immunoSEQ multiplex PCR assay. The immuneACCESS repertoire file appears here via TCRdb, limited to in-frame rearrangements. These files lack a portion of the clones; in checked studies, under half of the deficit traces to unresolved V genes, and the cause of the others is not known. Counted in this sample were 80,000 or so clones; approximately 90% of them appeared once. Approximately 1.5% of the sample is held by the ten biggest clonotypes. The sample's time point label, in plain terms: baseline before first vaccination. Sequencing was performed on peripheral blood, taken on day 0 of AZD1222 vaccination. The receptors were sampled from an adult in good health.

The J gene is TRBJ1-4, the V gene TRBV5-6; TRBD1 aligns across 9 bases. The CDR3 is 15 residues long. J was trimmed by 7 bases and V by 4 bases; bases with no gene match: 8. Germline CDR1 and CDR2: SGHDT and YYEEEE. DNA for the CDR3: TGTGCCAGCAGCCCACGGACAGGGGTTACTGAAAAACTGTTTTTT. Its translation: CASSPRTGVTEKLFF. Supplemented by reference TRBV5-6 and TRBJ1-4, the full variable domain reads DAGVTQSPTHLIKTRGQQVTLRCSPKSGHDTVSWYQQALGQGPQFIFQYYEEEERQRGNFPDRFSGHQFPNYSSELNVNALLLGDSALYLCASSPRTGVTEKLFFGSGTQLSVL.

This sequence joins TRBV10-3 and TRBJ2-7, with TRBD2 identical over 10 bases. V gave up 4 bases and J gave up 0 bases; unmatched junction bases: 0. The CDR3 runs to 14 residues. In germline, CDR1 is ENHRY, CDR2 SYGVKD. The CDR3 sequence is CAISGTSGSYEQYF. CDR3 coding DNA: TGTGCCATCAGTGGGACTAGCGGCTCCTACGAGCAGTACTTC.